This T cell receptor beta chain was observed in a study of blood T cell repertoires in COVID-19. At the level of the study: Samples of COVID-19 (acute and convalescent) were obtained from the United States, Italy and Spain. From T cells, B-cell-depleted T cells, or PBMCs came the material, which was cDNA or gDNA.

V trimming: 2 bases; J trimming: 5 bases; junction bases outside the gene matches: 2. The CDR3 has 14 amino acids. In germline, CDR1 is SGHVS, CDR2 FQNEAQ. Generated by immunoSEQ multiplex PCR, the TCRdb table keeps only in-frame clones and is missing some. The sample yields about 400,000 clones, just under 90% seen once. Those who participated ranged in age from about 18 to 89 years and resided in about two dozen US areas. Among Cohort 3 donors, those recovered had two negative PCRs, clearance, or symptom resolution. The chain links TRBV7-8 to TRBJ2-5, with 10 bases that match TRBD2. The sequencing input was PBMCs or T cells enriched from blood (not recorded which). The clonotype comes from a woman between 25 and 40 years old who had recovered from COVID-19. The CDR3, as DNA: TGTGCCAGCAGCTTAATACTAGCGGGGGAGACCCAGTACTTC. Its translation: CASSLILAGETQYF.